These T cell receptor beta chains were read from a single sample in a study of T cell changes during pregnancy in multiple sclerosis. Clones were read by immunoSEQ multiplex PCR, and TCRdb kept only the in-frame ones, dropping some. The top ten hold 0.65% to 0.9% of the sample, which has around 27,000 clones, roughly nine tenths seen once. The sequenced sample was CD4+ T cells from peripheral blood mononuclear cells, obtained in the first trimester of pregnancy. These receptors all stem from a female donor with multiple sclerosis, enrolled in a pregnancy study. Each CDR3 is given without its conserved first and last residue. Fields, in order: CDR3 protein, J gene, clone size, V gene, CDR3 length. For some rows the clone size is stated as once, few or many, or as a class when expanded; others skip it.

ASSIGQIYGYT TRBJ1-2 . TRBV19 11
ASSLARSGELF TRBJ2-2 . TRBV7-6 11
AWSHPLGGVNTEAF TRBJ1-1 . TRBV30 14
ALDRVSGANVLT TRBJ2-6 . TRBV30 12
ASSLGLAEEQF TRBJ2-1 . TRBV5-1 11
ASSQLRASGQNTEAF TRBJ1-1 . TRBV27 15
ASSQEGRSYGYT TRBJ1-2 . TRBV4-2 12
SVETGYVDTEAF TRBJ1-1 once TRBV29-1 12
AWSGGTLHQPQH TRBJ1-5 few TRBV30 12
ASTTLYGRGGIYIVSNQPQH TRBJ1-5 . TRBV7-3 20
ASNPGTGTDTQY TRBJ2-3 . TRBV28 12
ASSLGQSYEQY TRBJ2-7 . TRBV5-6 11
ASSPEGLSGANVLT TRBJ2-6 . TRBV6-6 14
ASTPRTVSSGNTIY TRBJ1-3 . TRBV6-6 14
ASRDRGPGEQY TRBJ2-7 . TRBV2 11
ASSKTSGGENEQF TRBJ2-1 . TRBV5-1 13
ASSHAGTGLSSYNEQF TRBJ2-1 . TRBV5-6 16
ASRAGTSGGPMGSGTQY TRBJ2-5 . TRBV2 17
ASSQQRTVNSSPLH TRBJ1-6 . TRBV5-6 14
ASSLEQHEKLF TRBJ1-4 . TRBV5-1 11
ASSQWPKISATNEKLF TRBJ1-4 . TRBV4-1 16
ASSVTGGTNYGYT TRBJ1-2 once TRBV19 13
ASKTGLTYGYT TRBJ1-2 few TRBV2 11
ASSLELTYPGDGYT TRBJ1-2 . TRBV5-4 14
ASSPGGENEQF TRBJ2-1 . TRBV7-3 11
ASSQGDASRSTQY TRBJ2-3 . TRBV4-2 13
ASSILIGSGGYT TRBJ1-2 . TRBV19 12
ASSPNSAGWLETQY TRBJ2-5 . TRBV5-4 14
ASSLVAEGGYT TRBJ1-2 . TRBV5-1 11
ASSTLRGSSNQPQH TRBJ1-5 . TRBV19 14
ASSQVGGRTEAF TRBJ1-1 . TRBV4-1 12
ASSLGPDRGSGNTIY TRBJ1-3 . TRBV11-2 15
ASSGYGGAGNEQF TRBJ2-1 . TRBV7-2 13
SVVANTEAF TRBJ1-1 . TRBV20-1 9
ASSFGMTGTDIQY TRBJ2-4 . TRBV28 13
ASSVGTSGGIYEQY TRBJ2-7 . TRBV9 14
SVSQGASTEAF TRBJ1-1 . TRBV29-1 11
ASSFRGSSTEAF TRBJ1-1 once TRBV27 12
ASSMFGGATGNTIY TRBJ1-3 once TRBV19 14
ASSFIPGNRDTQY TRBJ2-3 . TRBV5-1 13
ASSLGDFSPGREQY TRBJ2-7 . TRBV7-9 14
ASSLLTVNTEAF TRBJ1-1 . TRBV9 12
ASSPVWPPNEKLF TRBJ1-4 . TRBV18 13
ASSLGSNSYNSPLH TRBJ1-6 . TRBV5-1 14
ASSPSLGDRANYGYT TRBJ1-2 . TRBV4-3 15
ASSLEPGGYGYT TRBJ1-2 . TRBV5-8 12